Given below is one T cell receptor beta chain in context. This entry comes from a study of shared clonotypes between healthy human individuals. Study overall: CD4 naive cells filled three plates per donor, CD4 memory three, CD8 naive two and CD8 memory one.

With V trimmed by 5 bases and J by 5 bases, 3 bases remained unmatched. Germline V lookup: CDR1 MNHEY, CDR2 SMNVEV (reference sequence). This CDR3 region has 16 residues. Only in-frame clones appear in the TCRdb table, and some are missing; sequencing was by immunoSEQ multiplex PCR. Among over 850,000 clones, approximately 78% were seen once, and the ten largest hold under 0.8%. Sequencing used memory CD4+ T cells from PBMCs. Subset meaning: CD45RA-negative fraction. This chain uses TRBV27 with TRBJ2-2, with TRBD2 identical over 15 bases. The TCR was taken from a man between 18 and 29 years old in good health. Some clones in this sample may be carry-over from other donors' samples. The CDR3 sequence is CASSPGLAGGTGELFF. The CDR3 DNA reads as TGTGCCAGCAGTCCAGGACTAGCGGGAGGGACCGGGGAGCTGTTTTTT.